The 26 T cell receptor beta chains listed next were all sequenced from one sample in a study of shared clonotypes between healthy human individuals (dated by TCRdb to the early 2020s). The library was produced with the immunoSEQ multiplex PCR assay. In TCRdb, the immuneACCESS table is reduced to in-frame sequences with V and J assigned. These tables do not hold every clone; where another copy was compared, an unresolved V gene accounts for under half, and the others remain unexplained. Counted in this sample were roughly 2.2 million clones; more than 85% of them appeared once. The ten largest clones add up to about 0.37% of the sample. The sequenced sample consisted of naive CD4+ T cells from PBMCs. The sample's cell subset or site label is to be understood as: CD45RA+ positively selected. The source of these receptors is a man younger than 35 in good health. Some clones in this sample may be carry-over from other donors' samples.

V and J are TRBV7-2 and TRBJ2-1; D perhaps matches TRBD2 (7 bases). CDR1 SGHTA and CDR2 FQGNSA come from the germline V gene. CDR3 length: 14 amino acids. The germline V and J ends were trimmed by 5 bases and 14 bases, with 22 bases remaining between them. The CDR3 is CASSPQGGGLDKFF. In DNA form, the CDR3 reads TGTGCCAGCAGCCCCCAAGGGGGTGGACTAGACAAGTTCTTC.

The CDR3 coding sequence is TGCGCCAGCAGCTTGGGGGCCGGGACCTATGGCTACACCTTC. Translation gives CASSLGAGTYGYTF. The chain couples TRBV5-1 to TRBJ1-2; D may be TRBD1 (5 bases). Germline lookup yields CDR1 SGHRS and CDR2 YFSETQ. The ends were cut back, 0 bases at V and 4 bases at J, with 10 bases in the middle. This CDR3 is built from 14 residues.

The chain links TRBV6-5 to TRBJ1-2, with D unclear. Germline V lookup: CDR1 MNHEY, CDR2 SVGAGI. The V and J ends lost 5 bases and 0 bases respectively, with 10 bases between them. The CDR3 extends over 14 amino acids. Here the CDR3 reads CASSLRQANYGYTF. The CDR3 DNA reads TGTGCCAGCAGTCTCCGGCAAGCTAACTATGGCTACACCTTC.

This chain uses TRBV7-2 with TRBJ2-4; 14 nucleotides line up with TRBD2. V shed 4 bases, J shed 7 bases, and the junction held 6 bases outside the gene matches. The length of the CDR3 is 16 residues. Germline V gene sequence: CDR1 SGHTA, CDR2 FQGNSA. The CDR3 region is CASSYEGLAGDNIQYF. CDR3 nucleotide sequence: TGTGCCAGCAGCTACGAGGGACTAGCGGGAGATAACATTCAGTACTTC.

The genes are TRBV6-5 and TRBJ1-2, with 9 positions matching TRBD1. In germline, CDR1 is MNHEY, CDR2 SVGAGI. The CDR3 length is 13 residues. V was clipped by 3 bases and J by 6 bases; unmatched bases: 2. In nucleotides, the CDR3 is TGTGCCAGCAGTTATAACAGGGGGCATGGCTACACCTTC. This gives the protein CASSYNRGHGYTF.

V and J are TRBV29-1 and TRBJ1-5, with 10 bases aligning to TRBD1. The trim removed 5 bases at V and 5 bases at J, leaving 6 bases unmatched. This CDR3 contains 14 residues. Per the germline V gene, CDR1 is SQVTM and CDR2 is ANQGSEA. Written as DNA, the CDR3 is TGCAGCGTTTTGTGGACAGGGGGGGATCAGCCCCAGCATTTT. Translating it yields CSVLWTGGDQPQHF.

This chain connects TRBV6-1 to TRBJ2-3; D call uncertain. The CDR3 is 13 amino acids. V was shortened by 7 bases and J by 5 bases, with 13 bases between the two germline ends. The V gene's germline CDR1 is MNHNS and CDR2 SASEGT. CDR3 residues: CASTPLGEDTQYF. The CDR3 DNA reads TGTGCCAGCACCCCGTTAGGAGAAGATACGCAGTATTTT.

The V gene is TRBV5-1, the J gene TRBJ2-2; 7 bases match TRBD2. Germline values: CDR1 SGHRS, CDR2 YFSETQ. The CDR3 covers 16 residues. The V segment lost 2 bases and the J segment 0 bases; nucleotides outside the gene matches: 4. The CDR3 here is CASSFLGTTNTGELFF. The CDR3 DNA follows: TGCGCCAGCAGCTTTCTAGGGACTACGAACACCGGGGAGCTGTTTTTT.

The chain couples TRBV5-6 to TRBJ2-2; D is unclear. Trimming removed 3 bases at V and 7 bases at J, with 7 bases between. CDR1 is SGHDT, CDR2 YYEEEE, per germline. CDR3 size: 12 residues. CDR3: CASSSDRGELFF. In DNA form, the CDR3 reads TGTGCCAGCAGCTCGGACCGCGGGGAGCTGTTTTTT.

The V gene is TRBV28, the J gene TRBJ1-5; weak D call: TRBD1 (6 bases). CDR1 is MDHEN, CDR2 SYDVKM, per germline. The CDR3 has 15 amino acids. V was cut by 8 bases and J by 0 bases, with 14 bases left in between. CDR3 amino acids: CASGGAPYSNQPQHF. CDR3 DNA sequence: TGTGCCAGCGGGGGGGCGCCGTATAGCAATCAGCCCCAGCATTTT.

The chain combines TRBV4-3 with TRBJ2-3; 10 bases agree with TRBD1. This CDR3 is 17 amino acids long. Per the germline V gene, CDR1 is LGHNA and CDR2 is YSLEER. V dropped 2 bases and J dropped 1; count of bases not matched to a gene: 6. This CDR3 reads CASSQRLGTGGTDTQYF. CDR3 sequence (DNA): TGCGCCAGCAGCCAAAGGCTCGGGACAGGGGGCACAGATACGCAGTATTTT.

This clone was seen once. The chain recombines TRBV6-1 with TRBJ1-2, with D possibly TRBD1 on 5 matching bases. Germline CDR1 MNHNS, CDR2 SASEGT. The CDR3 covers 13 residues. The germline V and J ends were trimmed by 3 bases and 6 bases, with 11 bases remaining between them. The CDR3 region is CASSEYGGNGYTF. CDR3 DNA sequence: TGTGCCAGCAGTGAGTACGGGGGAAATGGCTACACCTTC.

The genes are TRBV9 and TRBJ2-7, with 8 bases matching TRBD1. V shed 2 bases, J shed 6 bases, and the junction held 7 bases outside the gene matches. The CDR3 runs 14 residues. Germline V CDR1 and CDR2: SGDLS, YYNGEE. This chain's CDR3 is CASSVGQGSREQYF. CDR3 in DNA: TGTGCCAGCAGCGTCGGACAGGGAAGTCGCGAGCAGTACTTC.

The CDR3 bases are TGTGCCAGCAGTGCCAACAGGGGAGCCGAGACCCAGTACTTC. Translated, it gives CASSANRGAETQYF. The chain recombines TRBV27 with TRBJ2-5; 7 bases line up with TRBD1. The germline V gene has CDR1 MNHEY and CDR2 SMNVEV (reference sequence). Unmatched junction bases numbered 8, after V lost 5 bases and J lost 5 bases. The CDR3 covers 14 residues.

V is TRBV4-1 and J is TRBJ2-1; D is possibly TRBD2 (5 bases). Per the germline V gene, CDR1 is MGHRA and CDR2 is YSYEKL. The CDR3 contains 12 residues. The ends were cut back, 10 bases at V and 8 bases at J, with 15 bases in the middle. CDR3 residues: CATHGNTDEQFF. The CDR3, as DNA: TGCGCCACCCACGGGAACACGGATGAGCAGTTCTTC.

The chain recombines TRBV14 with TRBJ1-1, with a tentative D call TRBD1 (5 bases). The V gene's germline CDR1 is SGHDN and CDR2 FVKESK. The germline V and J ends were trimmed by 0 bases and 7 bases, with 12 bases remaining between them. The CDR3 consists of 14 residues. The CDR3 DNA reads TGTGCCAGCAGCCAAGATGCGTTGACAGATGAAGCTTTCTTT. As protein: CASSQDALTDEAFF.

The chain is built from TRBV28 and TRBJ1-1; the match to TRBD1 covers 7 bases. V lost 5 bases to trimming and J lost 1 base; unmatched junction nucleotides: 7. This CDR3 spans 15 amino acids. CDR1 and CDR2 (germline): MDHEN, SYDVKM. This chain's CDR3 is CASSKTGAQNTEAFF. The CDR3 bases are TGTGCCAGCAGTAAAACAGGGGCCCAGAACACTGAAGCTTTCTTT.

The chain carries TRBV7-3 and TRBJ2-3; possibly TRBD1 for D (5 bases). Germline V gene data show CDR1 as SGHTA and CDR2 as FQGTGA. V gave up 5 bases and J gave up 2 bases, with 11 bases separating them. The CDR3 loop spans 14 amino acids. CDR3 region: CASSPGQNTDTQYF. CDR3 nucleotides: TGTGCCAGCAGCCCTGGACAAAACACAGATACGCAGTATTTT.

Concerning this clone itself: Different DNA sequences within this sample yield the same CDR3. V usage is TRBV4-2 and J usage is TRBJ2-1; D is unresolved. V was shortened by 0 bases and J by 7 bases, with 10 bases between the two germline ends. CDR1 is LGHNA, CDR2 YNFKEQ, per germline. CDR3 length equals 14 residues. CDR3 in DNA: TGTGCCAGCAGCCAAGATCGGACGTTAAATGAGCAGTTCTTC. Its protein product is CASSQDRTLNEQFF.

The rearrangement links TRBV7-8 to TRBJ1-1; D remains unclear. The germline V gene encodes CDR1 SGHVS and CDR2 FQNEAQ. V was clipped by 1 base and J by 5 bases, with 8 bases between them. The CDR3 spans 13 residues. The CDR3 DNA reads TGTGCCAGCAGCTTAGTTGTTGTAACTGAAGCTTTCTTT. It translates to CASSLVVVTEAFF.

J is TRBJ2-7 and V is TRBV6-5; 13 bases are a match to TRBD2. The CDR3 consists of 13 residues. CDR1 is MNHEY, CDR2 SVGAGI, per germline. Trimming at V came to 5 bases and at J to 6 bases, leaving 1 base not matched to a gene. The CDR3 sequence is CASSGLAGVEQYF. The CDR3 nucleotides are TGTGCCAGCAGTGGACTAGCGGGAGTCGAGCAGTACTTC.

The rearrangement uses TRBV7-2 and TRBJ2-7; the D is unclear. CDR1 and CDR2 from the germline V gene are SGHTA and FQGNSA. The CDR3 spans 15 residues. Trimming removed 1 base from V and 4 bases from J, with 14 bases in between. DNA for the CDR3: TGTGCCAGCAGCTTAGGCTCGGTCGGTAGTTACGAGCAGTACTTC. This encodes CASSLGSVGSYEQYF.

The chain uses TRBV28 and TRBJ1-1, with D perhaps matching TRBD1 (5 bases). Germline values: CDR1 MDHEN, CDR2 SYDVKM. The ends were cut back, 9 bases at V and 0 bases at J, with 14 bases in the middle. The CDR3 runs 14 residues. In nucleotides, the CDR3 is TGTGCCAGTCCCCCTGGGGGGGTGAACACTGAAGCTTTCTTT. Encoded protein: CASPPGGVNTEAFF.

The rearrangement joins TRBV18 to TRBJ2-3; D is unresolved. The V end was cut by 6 bases, the J end by 1 base, with 20 bases between. The CDR3 extends over 17 amino acids. From germline, CDR1 is KGHSH and CDR2 LQKENI. CDR3 DNA: TGTGCCAGCTCCCCCGCCGTCCCGCGGCTGGGCACAGATACGCAGTATTTT. Protein: CASSPAVPRLGTDTQYF.

A word on this clone: Other nucleotide sequences from this sample produce the same CDR3. The chain is built from TRBV5-1 and TRBJ2-5; D not certain. This CDR3 comprises 13 residues. CDR1 and CDR2 (germline): SGHRS, YFSETQ. Trimming shortened V by 0 bases and J by 4 bases, and 7 bases separated the two germline ends. The CDR3 DNA reads as TGCGCCAGCAGCTTGGGATGGGGAGAGACCCAGTACTTC. It is translated as CASSLGWGETQYF. The full variable domain, completed using reference TRBV5-1 and TRBJ2-5, is KAGVTQTPRYLIKTRGQQVTLSCSPISGHRSVSWYQQTPGQGLQFLFEYFSETQRNKGNFPGRFSGRQFSNSRSEMNVSTLELGDSALYLCASSLGWGETQYFGPGTRLLVL.

The chain recombines TRBV15 with TRBJ1-5; D is unresolved. This CDR3 has 16 amino acids. The V end was cut by 4 bases, the J end by 2 bases, with 15 bases between. Germline V gene sequence: CDR1 LNHNV, CDR2 YYDKDF (reference sequence). CDR3 loop: CATSKPPPRGNQPQHF. In nucleotides, the CDR3 is TGTGCCACCAGCAAACCCCCCCCGAGGGGCAATCAGCCCCAGCATTTT. Complete variable domain (other parts from reference TRBV15 and TRBJ1-5): DAMVIQNPRYQVTQFGKPVTLSCSQTLNHNVMYWYQQKSSQAPKLLFHYYDKDFNNEADTPDNFQSRRPNTSFCFLDIRSPGLGDTAMYLCATSKPPPRGNQPQHFGDGTRLSIL.